One sample yielded the 32 T cell receptor beta chains listed below, sequenced in a study of shared clonotypes between healthy human individuals. Assay used: immunoSEQ multiplex PCR; TCRdb lists only in-frame clones, some missing. Of fewer than 500,000 clones in the sample, over 60% are singletons; the top ten hold approximately 12%. The material sequenced was PBMCs. All receptors derive from a middle-aged woman in good health. Some clones in this sample may be carry-over from other donors' samples.

The count of this clone is one. The gene calls are TRBV20-1 and TRBJ1-2; D gene uncertain. Germline CDR1 DFQATT, CDR2 SNEGSKA (reference sequence). The V end lost 3 bases, the J end lost 8 bases, and 10 bases lay between the germline ends. The CDR3 is 11 residues long. Here the CDR3 DNA reads TGCAGTGCTAGTGTTGGCGAAGGCTACACCTTC. It translates to CSASVGEGYTF.

The chain combines TRBV4-1 with TRBJ2-7, with 10 bases fitting TRBD1. In germline, CDR1 is MGHRA, CDR2 YSYEKL. Unmatched junction bases numbered 7, after V lost 3 bases and J lost 5 bases. CDR3 length equals 15 residues. The CDR3 sequence is CASSHPPGQGNEQYF. The CDR3 nucleotides read TGCGCCAGCAGCCACCCCCCGGGACAGGGGAACGAGCAGTACTTC.

The rearrangement uses TRBV20-1 and TRBJ2-5, with D perhaps TRBD2 (6 bases). The CDR3 contains 11 residues. Germline CDR1 is DFQATT and CDR2 is SNEGSKA (reference sequence). Trimming shortened V by 7 bases and J by 4 bases, and 10 bases separated the two germline ends. The CDR3 nucleotides are TGCAGTGGCGGGGTTAGAGAGACCCAGTACTTC. This sequence encodes CSGGVRETQYF.

The rearrangement uses TRBV5-1 and TRBJ2-5; TRBD1 agrees at 9 bases. The trim removed 4 bases at V and 4 bases at J, leaving 5 bases unmatched. The germline V gene has CDR1 SGHRS and CDR2 YFSETQ. The CDR3 covers 14 residues. CDR3 amino acids: CASSPGGQGETQYF. The CDR3 bases are TGCGCCAGCAGCCCGGGGGGACAGGGAGAGACCCAGTACTTC.

The chain employs TRBV18 and TRBJ1-4; possible D gene TRBD1, 6 bases. Trimming left V 3 bases short and J 5 bases short, with 16 bases between. The CDR3 sequence is 16 residues long. Germline CDR1 is KGHSH and CDR2 is LQKENI. The CDR3 DNA follows: TGTGCCAGCTCACCTGATTTAGGACAGTCGAATGAAAAACTGTTTTTT. Translation gives CASSPDLGQSNEKLFF.

The chain uses TRBV30 and TRBJ2-5; 8 bases agree with TRBD1. J was trimmed by 4 bases and V by 5 bases; bases with no gene match: 6. This CDR3 has 13 residues. Per germline, CDR1 GTSNPN and CDR2 SVGIG (reference sequence). CDR3 coding DNA: TGTGCCTGGGACAGGGGTGGCGGAGAGACCCAGTACTTC. This encodes CAWDRGGGETQYF.

The chain links TRBV19 to TRBJ2-1, with 9 bases identical to TRBD1. The V and J ends lost 5 bases and 5 bases, in that order; junction bases with no gene match: 10. This CDR3 is built from 16 residues. The germline CDR1 and CDR2 sequences are LNHDA and SQIVND (reference sequence). Here the CDR3 reads CASSQGRTGVDNEQFF. In nucleotides, the CDR3 is TGTGCCAGTAGTCAGGGACGGACAGGGGTTGACAATGAGCAGTTCTTC.

This chain links TRBV5-4 with TRBJ1-4, with a weak D call TRBD1 (5 bases). CDR3 length equals 16 residues. Per the germline V gene, CDR1 is SGHNT and CDR2 is YYREEE (reference sequence). Trimming pared 4 bases from V and 8 bases from J, leaving 21 bases between. CDR3 nucleotide sequence: TGTGCCAGCAGCCGATCACCGACAGACATTGGGGAAAAACTGTTTTTT. Protein product: CASSRSPTDIGEKLFF.

This chain links TRBV5-1 with TRBJ1-1, with TRBD1 identical over 7 bases. CDR3 size: 15 residues. Trimming at V came to 6 bases and at J to 4 bases, leaving 12 bases not matched to a gene. Germline V lookup: CDR1 SGHRS, CDR2 YFSETQ. CDR3: CASNLRQGGATEAFF. The CDR3 DNA reads as TGCGCCAGCAACCTTCGACAGGGTGGGGCCACTGAAGCTTTCTTT.

This clone was recorded a few times. The chain links TRBV7-6 to TRBJ1-2, with no clear D. The ends were cut back, 1 base at V and 4 bases at J, with 10 bases in the middle. Germline V gene lookup returns CDR1 SGHVS and CDR2 FNYEAQ. The CDR3 consists of 14 residues. The CDR3 nucleotides read TGTGCCAGCAGCTTAGATCCGGCTTCCTATGGCTACACCTTC. It is translated as CASSLDPASYGYTF.

This rearrangement joins TRBV18 to TRBJ2-3; perhaps TRBD2 as D (5 bases). The CDR3 sequence is 14 residues long. CDR1 and CDR2 (germline): KGHSH, LQKENI. V was cut by 4 bases and J by 3 bases, with 11 bases left in between. CDR3 sequence (DNA): TGTGCCAGCTCACTAGGACTGGGGACAGATACGCAGTATTTT. It is translated as CASSLGLGTDTQYF.

This sequence joins TRBV25-1 and TRBJ2-1; 8 positions match TRBD2. CDR1 and CDR2 from the germline V gene are MGHDK and SYGVNS. The CDR3 has 16 amino acids. The J segment lost 1 base and the V segment lost 4 bases, leaving 6 bases of the junction unmatched. The CDR3 DNA reads TGTGCCAGCAGTGCCCTCGGACTAGCTTCCTACAATGAGCAGTTCTTC. Translated: CASSALGLASYNEQFF.

CDR3 bases: TGTGCCAGTAGTGCTCAGAGGAACACTGAAGCTTTCTTT. Residues: CASSAQRNTEAFF. V usage is TRBV19 and J usage is TRBJ1-1; D remains ambiguous. Looked up from germline, CDR1 is LNHDA and CDR2 is SQIVND (reference sequence). CDR3 length: 13 amino acids. V lost 5 bases and J lost 1, with 8 bases in between. Looking up the rest from reference TRBV19 and TRBJ1-1 gives the full variable domain: DGGITQSPKYLFRKEGQNVTLSCEQNLNHDAMYWYRQDPGQGLRLIYYSQIVNDFQKGDIAEGYSVSREKKESFPLTVTSAQKNPTAFYLCASSAQRNTEAFFGQGTRLTVV.

This chain connects TRBV4-2 to TRBJ2-7; D remains ambiguous. The CDR3 sequence is 15 residues long. V was pared by 4 bases and J by 7 bases, with 20 bases between. Germline V gives CDR1 LGHNA, CDR2 YNFKEQ. The CDR3 DNA is TGTGCCAGCAGCCGACCAGGAGTTAGCACCGGGGAGCAGTACTTC. Its protein product is CASSRPGVSTGEQYF.

The table lists this clone with a count of one. The rearrangement links TRBV27 to TRBJ2-3; 8 bases are a match to TRBD2. Trimming took 4 bases from V and 0 from J; bases not matched to a gene: 3. Germline values: CDR1 MNHEY, CDR2 SMNVEV (reference sequence). CDR3 length: 15 amino acids. The CDR3 region has the DNA TGTGCCAGCAGTTGGGCGGGAGGTAGCACAGATACGCAGTATTTT. Translating it yields CASSWAGGSTDTQYF.

The V gene is TRBV5-1, the J gene TRBJ2-2, with 8 bases matching TRBD2. J was trimmed by 2 bases and V by 4 bases; bases with no gene match: 4. CDR1 SGHRS and CDR2 YFSETQ come from the germline V gene. The CDR3 contains 15 residues. The CDR3 DNA is TGCGCCAGCAGCGCCGGGACTAGTAACACCGGGGAGCTGTTTTTT. This codes for CASSAGTSNTGELFF.

This chain uses TRBV9 with TRBJ2-2; perhaps TRBD1 as D (6 bases). V lost 0 bases, J lost 6 bases, and 12 bases lay in between. Germline values: CDR1 SGDLS, CDR2 YYNGEE. The CDR3 has 15 residues. CDR3 nucleotides: TGTGCCAGCAGCGTAGTCCCAGGGGTACCCGGGGAGCTGTTTTTT. This codes for CASSVVPGVPGELFF. The full variable domain, rest sourced from reference TRBV9 and TRBJ2-2, is DSGVTQTPKHLITATGQRVTLRCSPRSGDLSVYWYQQSLDQGLQFLIQYYNGEERAKGNILERFSAQQFPDLHSELNLSSLELGDSALYFCASSVVPGVPGELFFGEGSRLTVL.

The chain recombines TRBV7-9 with TRBJ2-3, with 13 bases identical to TRBD2. V shed 5 bases, J shed 4 bases, and the junction held 6 bases outside the gene matches. The CDR3 loop spans 16 amino acids. Germline CDR1 SEHNR, CDR2 FQNEAQ (reference sequence). The CDR3 here is CASSRGLAGVPDTQYF. The CDR3 bases are TGTGCCAGCAGCCGTGGACTAGCGGGAGTCCCAGATACGCAGTATTTT.

The gene calls are TRBV5-4 and TRBJ2-7, with D perhaps assigned TRBD1 or TRBD2 (5 bases each). Trimming stripped 2 bases from V and 3 bases from J, with 15 bases between. This CDR3 comprises 15 residues. From germline, CDR1 is SGHNT and CDR2 YYREEE (reference sequence). The CDR3 DNA reads TGTGCCAGCAGCTTACGGGACCCGGGGTACTACGAGCAGTACTTC. Encoded protein: CASSLRDPGYYEQYF.

This clone has a handful of counts. The J gene is TRBJ2-5, the V gene TRBV11-2; no clear D. Germline assignment: CDR1 SGHAT and CDR2 FQNNGV. The CDR3 sequence is 16 residues long. V lost 0 bases and J 2 bases, leaving 13 bases between the germline ends. The CDR3, as DNA: TGTGCCAGCAGCTTAGATTTGGCAGCGTTACAAGAGACCCAGTACTTC. This encodes CASSLDLAALQETQYF.

V usage is TRBV5-1 and J usage is TRBJ2-4, with TRBD2 matching over 12 bases. Germline V gene sequence: CDR1 SGHRS, CDR2 YFSETQ. The CDR3 has 19 residues. V was pared by 0 bases and J by 0 bases, with 7 bases of the junction left unmatched. DNA of the CDR3: TGCGCCAGCAGCTTGGGGGGACTAGCGGGCCACCTAGCCAAAAACATTCAGTACTTC. It codes for CASSLGGLAGHLAKNIQYF.

This clone was observed a handful of times. This chain links TRBV11-3 with TRBJ1-1; the D is unclear. The V gene's germline CDR1 is SGHNT and CDR2 YENEEA. Between the trimmed V and J ends, which lost 5 bases and 0 bases, there was a span of 7 bases. CDR3 length: 13 amino acids. CDR3 DNA sequence: TGTGCCAGCAGCCAACACATGAACACTGAAGCTTTCTTT. Translating it yields CASSQHMNTEAFF.

This clone was picked up a small number of times. This chain connects TRBV5-1 to TRBJ1-4; TRBD1 aligns across 8 bases. J was trimmed by 8 bases and V by 2 bases; bases with no gene match: 8. Per the germline V gene, CDR1 is SGHRS and CDR2 is YFSETQ. The length of the CDR3 is 15 residues. For the CDR3, the DNA is TGCGCCAGCAGCTTTACCGGGACAGGTGGCGAAAAACTGTTTTTT. Its translation: CASSFTGTGGEKLFF.

About this clone itself: Other DNA sequences within the sample encode an identical CDR3. The V gene is TRBV5-1, the J gene TRBJ2-3, with 9 bases lining up with TRBD2. There are 15 residues in the CDR3. The V and J ends lost 3 bases and 2 bases, in that order; junction bases with no gene match: 4. Germline V CDR1 and CDR2: SGHRS, YFSETQ. The CDR3 sequence: CASSSSGAFTDTQYF. The CDR3 coding sequence is TGCGCCAGCAGCTCTAGCGGGGCTTTCACAGATACGCAGTATTTT.

The J gene is TRBJ1-1, the V gene TRBV5-5; D unresolved. V was cut by 2 bases and J by 6 bases, with 5 bases left in between. Per germline, CDR1 SGHKS and CDR2 YYEKEE (reference sequence). The CDR3 sequence is 11 residues long. The CDR3 loop reads CASSFFAEAFF. The CDR3 DNA reads TGTGCCAGCAGCTTCTTCGCTGAAGCTTTCTTT.

This clone was counted once. This chain links TRBV5-1 with TRBJ1-1; the D gene is possibly TRBD1 (6 bases). Trimming stripped 4 bases from V and 5 bases from J, with 9 bases between. There are 12 residues in the CDR3. In germline, CDR1 is SGHRS, CDR2 YFSETQ. CDR3 amino acids: CASSVGQTEAFF. CDR3 bases: TGCGCCAGCAGCGTGGGACAAACTGAAGCTTTCTTT. Full variable domain (rest looked up from reference TRBV5-1 and TRBJ1-1): KAGVTQTPRYLIKTRGQQVTLSCSPISGHRSVSWYQQTPGQGLQFLFEYFSETQRNKGNFPGRFSGRQFSNSRSEMNVSTLELGDSALYLCASSVGQTEAFFGQGTRLTVV.

The chain recombines TRBV7-9 with TRBJ2-5, with 11 bases matching TRBD2. The V segment lost 0 bases and the J segment 5 bases; nucleotides outside the gene matches: 5. Germline V gene sequence: CDR1 SEHNR, CDR2 FQNEAQ (reference sequence). There are 16 residues in the CDR3. The CDR3 loop is CASSLASPSGRETQYF. The CDR3 nucleotides read TGTGCCAGCAGCTTAGCCTCCCCTAGCGGGAGGGAGACCCAGTACTTC.

The gene calls are TRBV2 and TRBJ2-1; D uncertain. Deletions cut 6 bases from V and 4 bases from J, with 4 bases between. Per the germline V gene, CDR1 is SNHLY and CDR2 is FYNNEI. There are 11 residues in the CDR3. The CDR3 DNA reads as TGTGCCAGCAGGCTTTACAATGAGCAGTTCTTC. This codes for CASRLYNEQFF.

V and J are TRBV5-1 and TRBJ2-1; a possible D gene is TRBD1 (5 bases). From germline, CDR1 is SGHRS and CDR2 YFSETQ. Trimming took off 6 bases at V and 4 bases at J, with 14 bases between the two ends. CDR3 length: 14 residues. CDR3 protein: CASNRQYGYNEQFF. CDR3 coding DNA: TGCGCCAGCAACAGACAGTACGGATACAATGAGCAGTTCTTC.

V and J are TRBV6-1 and TRBJ2-7; 9 bases match TRBD1. The V gene's germline CDR1 is MNHNS and CDR2 SASEGT. The CDR3 has 17 residues. The ends lost 4 bases at V and 4 bases at J; junction bases unmatched: 14. The chain's CDR3 is CASSAPGQGWFPYEQYF. Here the CDR3 DNA reads TGTGCCAGCAGTGCCCCGGGACAGGGCTGGTTCCCGTACGAGCAGTACTTC.

This chain links TRBV5-1 with TRBJ2-1; TRBD2 agrees at 11 bases. Germline CDR1 SGHRS, CDR2 YFSETQ. This CDR3 has 16 amino acids. J lost 12 bases, V lost 0 bases, and 11 bases had no gene match. The CDR3 sequence is CASSLVPASGRFSQFF. CDR3 sequence (DNA): TGCGCCAGCAGCTTGGTCCCAGCTAGCGGGAGGTTTTCGCAGTTCTTC.

The chain combines TRBV9 with TRBJ2-1; 15 bases map to TRBD2. V gave up 4 bases and J gave up 5 bases; unmatched junction bases: 10. Per the germline V gene, CDR1 is SGDLS and CDR2 is YYNGEE. CDR3 length equals 18 residues. CDR3 coding DNA: TGTGCCAGCAGCCCCTATACGGGGACTAGCGGGAGGAACAATGAGCAGTTCTTC. Translation: CASSPYTGTSGRNNEQFF.